The present entry profiles one T cell receptor beta chain with its context. The data are from a study of blood T cell repertoires in COVID-19. Study-level background: Italy, Spain and the United States were the sources of the convalescent and acute COVID-19 samples. Sample material is recorded as cDNA or gDNA derived from T cells, B-cell-depleted T cells, or PBMCs.

Per the original data handling: Amplification from reference gene primers served as the basis for estimated nucleated cell counts. Data came from immunoSEQ multiplex PCR; TCRdb stores just in-frame clones and leaves some out. The DNA gave D and trimming, while V, J and clone size come from that table. Here the sample spans roughly 76,000 clones, approximately 90% being singletons. The source of this sequence is a woman in her sixties or seventies with active COVID-19. Sequenced: peripheral blood.

The chain's CDR3 is CSVDNRDRGIPEAFF. The CDR3 nucleotides are TGCAGCGTAGATAACCGGGACAGGGGGATACCTGAAGCTTTCTTT. The V call is TRBV29-1, the J call TRBJ1-1, with 11 positions matching TRBD1. The CDR3 contains 15 residues. In germline, CDR1 is SQVTM, CDR2 ANQGSEA. V shed 6 bases, J shed 6 bases, and the junction held 12 bases outside the gene matches.